This T cell receptor beta chain was sequenced during a study of metastatic and nonmetastatic thyroid tumors. Across the whole study: Across peripheral blood and tumor or nodule tissue samples taken from malignant and benign thyroid patients, the repertoires were compared with one another.

With respect to this clone: Its antigen is unidentified. The missing conserved phenylalanine or tryptophan at the end of this CDR3 makes a read error likely.

Germline V gene sequence: CDR1 SNHLY, CDR2 FYNNEI. This CDR3 has 15 residues. General study points: Malignant thyroid tumors reportedly had TCR beta diversity that was significantly higher than in benign nodules, in blood and tumor.

Each patient went into thyroid surgery without having received any treatment. Through MiXCR, TCRdb re-clonotyped the PCR reads. The data show 25,000 to 35,000 clones, 25% to 35% seen once. The rearrangement uses TRBV2 and TRBJ2-2, with 7 bases lining up with TRBD1. The sequence derives from a female donor with papillary thyroid cancer or a benign thyroid nodule (not recorded which). Some clones in this sample may be carry-over from other donors' samples. Input material: blood. In nucleotides, the CDR3 is TGTGCCAGCGACAGGGTGGGATTGAACACCTGGGAGCTGTTTTTA. Its protein product is CASDRVGLNTWELFL.